A selection of T cell receptor beta chains follows, all from one sample in a study of regulatory T cells in long-lasting Graves disease. TCRdb itself ran the multiplex PCR reads through MiXCR, one entry per CDR3 protein. Of about 460,000 distinct CDR3 sequences listed, approximately 22% are singletons. The sequences come from peripheral blood mononuclear cells (PBMCs), collected when the disease was refractory, from a patient treated with antithyroid drugs. Receptors originate from a female donor with Graves disease. The CDR3 runs from the conserved cysteine through the conserved F or W. The D gene is left open where the match is weak. The size field is filled for only some rows; it gives once, few, many or a size class.

NA,TRBJ2-7,14,many,TRBV12-3/TRBV12-4,TGTGCCAGCAGTTCCCCCGTCCTAGCCTACGAGCAGTACTTC,CASSSPVLAYEQYF
NA,TRBJ2-5,11,many,TRBV29-1,TGCAGCGTCTCCTTTGGGGAGACCCAGTACTTC,CSVSFGETQYF
TRBD2,TRBJ2-5,17,NA,TRBV9,TGTGCCAGCAGCGTAGCTTGTTTTCGGGGGGGGTGGGAGACCCAGTACTTC,CASSVACFRGGWETQYF
NA,TRBJ2-5,14,few,TRBV6-5,TGTGCCAGCAGTTATAAGCGACTCCAAGAGACCCAGTACTTC,CASSYKRLQETQYF
NA,TRBJ1-5,17,many,TRBV6-2/TRBV6-3,TGTGCCAGCAGCCCCGGGCTGACGGTTAATAGCAATCAGCCCCAGCATTTT,CASSPGLTVNSNQPQHF
NA,TRBJ1-1,15,NA,TRBV19,TGTGCCAGTAGTACCCCGGGGGTTCTGTCTAGTGAAGCTTTCTTT,CASSTPGVLSSEAFF
NA,TRBJ1-1,14,NA,TRBV15,TGTGCCACCAGCAGGGAAACAGGGCGCGGTGAAGCTTTCTTT,CATSRETGRGEAFF
TRBD2,TRBJ2-5,15,NA,TRBV4-3,TGCGCCAGCAGCCACCAATCGGGGGGGGAAGAGACCCAGTACTTC,CASSHQSGGEETQYF
NA,TRBJ1-6,14,few,TRBV25-1,TGTGCCAGCAGTGCACGGACAGCCCATTCACCCCTCCACTTT,CASSARTAHSPLHF
TRBD2,TRBJ2-7,18,NA,TRBV7-9,TGTGCCAGCAGCCCAGACCTTCCTACTAGCGGATATGCCTACGAGCAGTACTTC,CASSPDLPTSGYAYEQYF
TRBD2,TRBJ2-7,15,NA,TRBV27,TGTGCCAGCAGTTTAAAGCTAGCGGGAGTCTACGAGCAGTACTTC,CASSLKLAGVYEQYF
TRBD1,TRBJ1-1,15,many,TRBV2,TGTGCCAGCACCGGCACTACAGGGGGCGGCACTGAAGCTTTCTTT,CASTGTTGGGTEAFF
NA,TRBJ2-5,11,many,TRBV29-1,TGCAGCGTCTTGTGGTGGGAGACCCAGTACTTC,CSVLWWETQYF
NA,TRBJ2-2,14,NA,TRBV14,TGTGCCAGCAGCCAAGAAAGGAACACCGGGGAGCTGTTTTTT,CASSQERNTGELFF
TRBD1,TRBJ2-7,11,many,TRBV7-2,TGTGCCATCACACAGGGGTTCGAGCAGTACTTC,CAITQGFEQYF
NA,TRBJ2-7,13,NA,TRBV5-1,TGCGCCAGCAGACTGGAGAGGGGGACCGAGCAGTACTTC,CASRLERGTEQYF
TRBD2,TRBJ2-1,14,few,TRBV20-1,TGCAGTGCTTCAAGCGGGAGCTCCTACAATGAGCAGTTCTTC,CSASSGSSYNEQFF
NA,TRBJ2-7,13,NA,TRBV20-1,TGCAGTGCTAGCGGGCAGGGAGCCTACGAGCAGTACTTC,CSASGQGAYEQYF
NA,TRBJ1-5,13,few,TRBV6-1,TGTGCCAGCAGTGGCCGGTTCGAACAGCCCCAGCATTTT,CASSGRFEQPQHF
TRBD2,TRBJ2-3,14,few,TRBV28,TGTGCCAGCAGTCTTAGCGGGAGGGCGGATACGCAGTATTTT,CASSLSGRADTQYF
NA,TRBJ2-7,16,NA,TRBV12-3/TRBV12-4,TGTGCCAGCAGTTTAGGAGGGGGTCGGGGTATCTCCGAGCAGTACTTC,CASSLGGGRGISEQYF
TRBD2,TRBJ2-5,17,NA,TRBV6-1,TGTGCCAGCAGTCATGGACTAGCGGGGGGGCCGAGGGAGACCCAGTACTTC,CASSHGLAGGPRETQYF
NA,TRBJ1-5,13,NA,TRBV19,TGTGCCAGTAGGCAGGGGCACAATCAGCCCCAGCATTTT,CASRQGHNQPQHF
NA,TRBJ2-7,13,NA,TRBV10-3,TGTGCCATCAGCGGGACCGATGACTACGAGCAGTACTTC,CAISGTDDYEQYF
NA,TRBJ1-3,16,NA,TRBV7-9,TGTGCCAGCAGCTTAGAACGGGGACTCTCTGGAAACACCATATATTTT,CASSLERGLSGNTIYF
NA,TRBJ1-6,17,many,TRBV7-9,TGTGCCAGCAGCTTAATTAGGAATGGGGCACGAGGTTCACCCCTCCACTTT,CASSLIRNGARGSPLHF
NA,TRBJ1-6,16,few,TRBV7-2,TGTGCCAGCAGCTCCCTAGCGGGGGCTGTCGATTCACCCCTCCACTTT,CASSSLAGAVDSPLHF
NA,TRBJ1-2,13,many,TRBV7-2,TGTGCCAGCAGCCGAGGAGAGGGGTACGGCTACACCTTC,CASSRGEGYGYTF
NA,TRBJ1-6,13,NA,TRBV7-3,TGTGCCAGCAGCTTAACACAGGATTCACCCCTCCACTTT,CASSLTQDSPLHF